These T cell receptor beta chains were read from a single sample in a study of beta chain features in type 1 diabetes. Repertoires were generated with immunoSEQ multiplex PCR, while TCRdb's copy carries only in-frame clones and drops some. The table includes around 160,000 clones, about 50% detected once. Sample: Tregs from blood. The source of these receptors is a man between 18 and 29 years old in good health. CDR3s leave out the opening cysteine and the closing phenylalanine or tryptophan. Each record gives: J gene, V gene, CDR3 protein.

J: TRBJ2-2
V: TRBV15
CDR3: ATSTQGLLTGELF

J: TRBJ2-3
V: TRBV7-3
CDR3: ASSPGGVWDTQY

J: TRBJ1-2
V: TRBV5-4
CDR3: ASSLGAGYGYT

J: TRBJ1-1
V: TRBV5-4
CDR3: ASSLDLVRGSEAF

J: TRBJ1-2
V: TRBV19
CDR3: ASSIGGRRGYT

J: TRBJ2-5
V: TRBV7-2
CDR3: ASSSGETQY

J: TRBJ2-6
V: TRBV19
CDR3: ASSREGRGANVLT

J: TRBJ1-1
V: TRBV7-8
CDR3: ASSLEGALTNTEAF

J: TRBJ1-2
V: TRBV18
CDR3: ASSPVDQGYGYGYT

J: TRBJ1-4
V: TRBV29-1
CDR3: SVVTGGEKLF

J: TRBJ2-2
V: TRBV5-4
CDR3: ASRRGQGIGELF

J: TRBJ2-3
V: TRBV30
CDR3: AWSGGATDTQY

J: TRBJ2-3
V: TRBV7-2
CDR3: ASSLARLAGAGDTQY

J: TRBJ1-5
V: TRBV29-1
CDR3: SGQSPNQPQH

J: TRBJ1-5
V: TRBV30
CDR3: AWSVGRRGTGYQPQH

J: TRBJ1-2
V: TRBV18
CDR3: ASSPMSFWATNYGYT

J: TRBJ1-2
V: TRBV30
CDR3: AWRPQQRQGYYGYT

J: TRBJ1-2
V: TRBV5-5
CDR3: ASSLSPNYGYT

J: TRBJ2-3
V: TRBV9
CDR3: ASSPQPGLRSSDTQY

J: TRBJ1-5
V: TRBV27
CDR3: ASRGQPQH

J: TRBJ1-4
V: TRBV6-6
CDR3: ASSLRQGATNEKLF

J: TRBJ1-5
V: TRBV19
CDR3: ASKSWRNSNQPQH

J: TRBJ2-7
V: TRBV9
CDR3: ASSVGGANHYEQY

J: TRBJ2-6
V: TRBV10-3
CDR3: ATAIHRGPRSGANVLT

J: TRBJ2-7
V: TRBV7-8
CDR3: ASRRSGGLTYEQY

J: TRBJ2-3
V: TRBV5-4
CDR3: ASSTPRAGGFTDTQY

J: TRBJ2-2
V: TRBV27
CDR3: ASSLGTGTGELF

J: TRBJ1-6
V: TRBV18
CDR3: ASSPAQGRLVGSPLH

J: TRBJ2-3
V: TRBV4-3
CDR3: ASSQDRGVHTQY

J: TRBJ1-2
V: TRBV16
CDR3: ASSQDTGRYGYT

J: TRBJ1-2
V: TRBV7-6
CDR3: ASSLVAAGDSYGYT

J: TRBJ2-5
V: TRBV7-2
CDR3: ASSLGGTEETQY

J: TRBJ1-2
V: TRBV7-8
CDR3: ASSLVQGQGLFGAGYT

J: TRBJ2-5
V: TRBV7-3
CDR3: ASSPQQGAWETQY

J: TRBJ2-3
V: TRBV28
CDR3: ASSLSLGQGQDTQY

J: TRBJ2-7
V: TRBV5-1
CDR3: ASSLGRGFSYEQY

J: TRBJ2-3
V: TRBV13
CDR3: ASSRRLAGTVTDTQY

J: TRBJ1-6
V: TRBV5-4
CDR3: ASTWGTGEESPLH

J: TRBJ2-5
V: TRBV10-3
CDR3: AISDIGDRRRALKTQY

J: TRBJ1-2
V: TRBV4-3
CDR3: ASSATMGQTYGYT

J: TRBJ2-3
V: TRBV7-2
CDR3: ASSEDMPQSDTQY

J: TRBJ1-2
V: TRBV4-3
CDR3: ASSNNLRQGRYYGYT

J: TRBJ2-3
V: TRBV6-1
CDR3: ASGRAGVTDTQY

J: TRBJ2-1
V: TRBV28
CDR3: ASSISGGSGEQF

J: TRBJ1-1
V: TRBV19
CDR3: ASSMRQGALSTEAF

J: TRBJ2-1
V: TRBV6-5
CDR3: ASSTSQGSYNEQF

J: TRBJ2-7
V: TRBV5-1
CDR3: ASSFGSAGNSYEQY

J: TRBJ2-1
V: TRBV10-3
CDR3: AISGLYQDRARLSYNEQF

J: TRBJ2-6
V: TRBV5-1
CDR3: ASSLRDFSGANVLT

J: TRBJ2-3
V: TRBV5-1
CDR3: ASSLDRVTDTQY

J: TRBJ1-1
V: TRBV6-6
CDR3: ASRGTVNTEAF

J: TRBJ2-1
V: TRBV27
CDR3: ASSFGLAGGNEQF

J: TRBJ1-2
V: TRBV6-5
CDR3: ASTTQGNYGYT

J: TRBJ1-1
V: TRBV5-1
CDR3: ASSSVNTEAF

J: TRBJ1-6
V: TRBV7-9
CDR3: ASSLERSSYNSPLH

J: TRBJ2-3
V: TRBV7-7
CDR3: ASSLSSSADTQY

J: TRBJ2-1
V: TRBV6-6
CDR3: AAYSGRQGVHNEQF